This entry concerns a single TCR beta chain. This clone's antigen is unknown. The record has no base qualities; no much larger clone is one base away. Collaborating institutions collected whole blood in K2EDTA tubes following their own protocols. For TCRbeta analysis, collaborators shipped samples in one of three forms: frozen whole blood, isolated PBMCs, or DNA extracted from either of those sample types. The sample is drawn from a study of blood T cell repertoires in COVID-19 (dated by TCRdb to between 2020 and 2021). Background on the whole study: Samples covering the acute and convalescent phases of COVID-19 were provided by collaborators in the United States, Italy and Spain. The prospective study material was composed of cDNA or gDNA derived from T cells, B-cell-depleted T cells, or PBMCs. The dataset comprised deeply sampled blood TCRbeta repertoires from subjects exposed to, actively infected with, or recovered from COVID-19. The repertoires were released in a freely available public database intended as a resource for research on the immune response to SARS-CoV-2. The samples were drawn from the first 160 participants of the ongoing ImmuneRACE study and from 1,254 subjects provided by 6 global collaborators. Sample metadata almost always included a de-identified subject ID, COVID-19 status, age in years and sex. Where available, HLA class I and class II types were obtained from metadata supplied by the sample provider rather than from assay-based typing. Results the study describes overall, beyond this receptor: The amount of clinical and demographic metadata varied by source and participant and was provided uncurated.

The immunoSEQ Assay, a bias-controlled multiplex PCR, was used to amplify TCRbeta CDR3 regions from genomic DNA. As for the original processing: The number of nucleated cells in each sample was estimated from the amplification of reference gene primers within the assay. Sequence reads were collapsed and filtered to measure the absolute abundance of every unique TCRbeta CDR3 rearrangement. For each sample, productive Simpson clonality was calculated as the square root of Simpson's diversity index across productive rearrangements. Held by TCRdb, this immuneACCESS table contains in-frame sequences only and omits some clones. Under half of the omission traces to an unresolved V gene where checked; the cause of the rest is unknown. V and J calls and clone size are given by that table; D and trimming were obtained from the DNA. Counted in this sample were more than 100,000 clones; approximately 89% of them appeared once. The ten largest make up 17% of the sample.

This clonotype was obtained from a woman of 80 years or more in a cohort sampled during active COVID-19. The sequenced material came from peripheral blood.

In nucleotides, the sequence is TGCGCCAGCAGCTTTGAACAGGGGAAAGAGACCCAGTACTTC. This sequence encodes CASSFEQGKETQYF. The sequence joins TRBV5-1 to TRBJ2-5; TRBD1 matches 7 bases in the middle. For this chain, trimming is 2 bases at the V end and 3 bases at the J end, and the number of junction bases without a gene match is 4. CDR1 is given as SGHRS and CDR2 as YFSETQ, both from the germline V gene. There are 14 amino acids in the CDR3, from cysteine to phenylalanine inclusive. Here the CDR3 DNA is all that survives: 42 bases in frame from base 1. The CDR3, completed at both ends by the reference TRBV5-1 and TRBJ2-5 genes, gives the full variable domain KAGVTQTPRYLIKTRGQQVTLSCSPISGHRSVSWYQQTPGQGLQFLFEYFSETQRNKGNFPGRFSGRQFSNSRSEMNVSTLELGDSALYLCASSFEQGKETQYFGPGTRLLVL.